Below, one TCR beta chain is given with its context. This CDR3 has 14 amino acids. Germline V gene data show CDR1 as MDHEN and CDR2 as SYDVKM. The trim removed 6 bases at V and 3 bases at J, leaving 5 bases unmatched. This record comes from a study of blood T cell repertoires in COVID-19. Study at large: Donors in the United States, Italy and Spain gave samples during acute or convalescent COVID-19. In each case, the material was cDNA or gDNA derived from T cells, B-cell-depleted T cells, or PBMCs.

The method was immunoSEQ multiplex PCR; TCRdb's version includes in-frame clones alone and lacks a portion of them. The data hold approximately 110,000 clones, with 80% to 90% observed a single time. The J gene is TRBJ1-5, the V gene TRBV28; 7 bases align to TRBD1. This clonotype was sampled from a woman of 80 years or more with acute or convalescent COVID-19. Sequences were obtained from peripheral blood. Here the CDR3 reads CASRPDRDNQPQHF. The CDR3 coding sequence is TGTGCCAGCAGACCAGACAGGGACAATCAGCCCCAGCATTTT.